What follows are 19 T cell receptor beta chains derived from one specimen sequenced in a study of beta chain features in type 1 diabetes. Their antigen targets remain unknown. All of the isolated RNA was reverse transcribed, so expressed TCRB transcripts were sequenced. Sequenced by immunoSEQ multiplex PCR; TCRdb stores in-frame clones only, minus some. The profile shows 400,000 or so clones, around a tenth of them singletons. Overall study findings and caveats: Moderate yet significant TCRB CDR3 shortening was seen in Type 1 diabetes patients in all four CD4+ subsets.

The specimen sequenced was central memory CD4+ T cells from blood. The receptors come from a man aged 25 to 40 with type 1 diabetes.

This clone was counted only a few times. The rearrangement uses TRBV4-1 and TRBJ2-2; a possible D gene is TRBD2 (7 bases). The V end was cut by 2 bases, the J end by 2 bases, with 15 bases between. CDR1 is MGHRA and CDR2 is YSYEKL in the germline V gene. The length of the CDR3 is 17 residues. The CDR3 sequence: CASSQRGAHLNTGELFF. The DNA of the CDR3 is TGCGCCAGCAGCCAACGGGGGGCCCACCTAAACACCGGGGAGCTGTTTTTT.

The chain employs TRBV30 and TRBJ1-6; TRBD1 matches at 8 bases. Looked up from germline, CDR1 is GTSNPN and CDR2 is SVGIG (reference sequence). The CDR3 extends over 14 amino acids. The junction had 9 bases not matched to a gene; V was cut back by 4 bases and J by 10 bases. This chain's CDR3 is CAWNQDRDGSPLHF. CDR3 DNA sequence: TGTGCCTGGAACCAGGACAGGGATGGATCACCCCTCCACTTT. Drawing the rest from reference TRBV30 and TRBJ1-6, the complete variable domain is SQTIHQWPATLVQPVGSPLSLECTVEGTSNPNLYWYRQAAGRGLQLLFYSVGIGQISSEVPQNLSASRPQDRQFILSSKKLLLSDSGFYLCAWNQDRDGSPLHFGNGTRLTVT.

This clone was seen only a few times. The chain is built from TRBV6-5 and TRBJ2-7, with TRBD1 matching 9 bases. CDR3 length: 16 residues. The junction had 6 bases not matched to a gene; V was cut back by 0 bases and J by 3 bases. The germline CDR1 and CDR2 sequences are MNHEY and SVGAGI. DNA of the CDR3: TGTGCCAGCAGTTACTCGGCTGGGACAGGGCACTACGAGCAGTACTTC. Translation: CASSYSAGTGHYEQYF.

Many counts were recorded for this clone. The rearrangement links TRBV19 to TRBJ2-1; 7 bases map to TRBD1. The CDR3 totals 13 residues. The V segment lost 0 bases and the J segment 12 bases; nucleotides outside the gene matches: 5. Per the germline V gene, CDR1 is LNHDA and CDR2 is SQIVND (reference sequence). The DNA of the CDR3 is TGTGCCAGTAGTATAGACCGGACAGGATGGCAGTTCTTC. Translated, it gives CASSIDRTGWQFF.

There are a few counts of this clone. The chain carries TRBV5-1 and TRBJ2-2; D might be TRBD2 (5 bases). Trimming stripped 4 bases from V and 3 bases from J, with 7 bases between. Germline V lookup: CDR1 SGHRS, CDR2 YFSETQ. The CDR3 runs 13 residues. In nucleotides, the CDR3 is TGCGCCAGCAGCCAGCGGTACACCGGGGAGCTGTTTTTT. This encodes CASSQRYTGELFF.

The sample holds many counts of this clone. The chain couples TRBV28 to TRBJ1-2; D perhaps matches TRBD1 (5 bases). Germline V gives CDR1 MDHEN, CDR2 SYDVKM. CDR3 length equals 16 residues. Trimming stripped 6 bases from V and 4 bases from J, with 21 bases between. CDR3 sequence: CASSPIYAGKIYGYTF. The CDR3 DNA reads TGTGCCAGCAGCCCCATTTATGCAGGGAAGATCTATGGCTACACCTTC.

The chain carries TRBV21-1 and TRBJ2-5; the table names TRBD1, a call not compared with the DNA. TRBV21-1 corresponds to a pseudogene. The length of the CDR3 is 17 residues. The CDR3 loop reads CASSNNFGQGLQETQYF. For the CDR3, the DNA is TGTGCCAGCAGCAACAACTTCGGACAGGGCTTACAAGAGACCCAGTACTTC.

The chain has TRBV15 and TRBJ2-3, with 7 bases lining up with TRBD1. With V trimmed by 3 bases and J by 0 bases, 9 bases remained unmatched. This CDR3 spans 17 amino acids. The germline V gene has CDR1 LNHNV and CDR2 YYDKDF (reference sequence). The DNA for the CDR3 is TGTGCCACCAGCAGGGAAAGACAGGGAGTTAGCACAGATACGCAGTATTTT. Translation gives CATSRERQGVSTDTQYF.

This clone showed up many times. This chain connects TRBV5-5 to TRBJ1-4; the D is unclear. Between the trimmed V and J ends, which lost 4 bases and 8 bases, there was a span of 15 bases. Per the germline V gene, CDR1 is SGHKS and CDR2 is YYEKEE (reference sequence). The CDR3 is 14 residues long. The chain's CDR3 is CASSRGRAEEKLFF. The CDR3 DNA is TGTGCCAGCAGCAGAGGAAGGGCCGAGGAAAAACTGTTTTTT.

The chain combines TRBV7-9 with TRBJ1-2; D uncertain. V was pared by 3 bases and J by 7 bases, with 9 bases between. Germline CDR1 is SEHNR and CDR2 is FQNEAQ (reference sequence). The CDR3 sequence is 12 residues long. For the CDR3, the DNA is TGTGCCAGCAGCTTCCAGACTGGTGGCTACACCTTC. It specifies CASSFQTGGYTF.

The V call is TRBV15, the J call TRBJ2-5, with 8 bases fitting TRBD2. CDR1 and CDR2 (germline): LNHNV, YYDKDF (reference sequence). This CDR3 has 15 amino acids. V shed 6 bases, J shed 5 bases, and the junction held 11 bases outside the gene matches. The CDR3: CATSGGVAGRETQYF. The CDR3 DNA reads TGTGCCACCAGTGGCGGGGTAGCGGGACGGGAGACCCAGTACTTC.

The chain carries TRBV6-5 and TRBJ2-3; 7 nucleotides align to TRBD2. Germline values: CDR1 MNHEY, CDR2 SVGAGI. The CDR3 consists of 14 residues. Trimming at V came to 6 bases and at J to 6 bases, leaving 9 bases not matched to a gene. In DNA, the CDR3 is TGTGCCAGCAGCCGAGGGGAGGGGTTGGATACGCAGTATTTT. This encodes CASSRGEGLDTQYF.

This clone was counted a few times. The rearrangement joins TRBV18 to TRBJ2-3; 8 bases align to TRBD2. V shed 3 bases and J 4 bases; nucleotides not matched to a gene: 9. Germline lookup yields CDR1 KGHSH and CDR2 LQKENI. There are 16 residues in the CDR3. CDR3 sequence (DNA): TGTGCCAGCTCACCCCAGGGGAGCGGGAGCTCAGATACGCAGTATTTT. Its protein is CASSPQGSGSSDTQYF.

The CDR3 is CASMGRRASRGYEQYF. The DNA for the CDR3 is TGTGCCAGCATGGGGAGGAGGGCCTCCAGAGGGTACGAGCAGTACTTC. The chain combines TRBV28 with TRBJ2-7; D perhaps matches TRBD2 (6 bases). In germline, CDR1 is MDHEN, CDR2 SYDVKM. CDR3 size: 16 residues. Trimming stripped 7 bases from V and 4 bases from J, with 23 bases between.

This chain joins TRBV6-1 and TRBJ1-2, with D unclear. V lost 1 base to trimming and J lost 3 bases, with 12 bases between them. Germline CDR1 is MNHNS and CDR2 is SASEGT. There are 15 residues in the CDR3. CDR3 nucleotide sequence: TGTGCCAGCAGTGAAGGGGCAGCCTACGACTATGGCTACACCTTC. It translates to CASSEGAAYDYGYTF.

This clone was observed a few times. The J gene is TRBJ1-1, the V gene TRBV5-4; D not resolved. Trimming shortened V by 2 bases and J by 0 bases, and 8 bases separated the two germline ends. From germline, CDR1 is SGHNT and CDR2 YYREEE (reference sequence). The CDR3 is made up of 14 amino acids. CDR3 amino acids: CASSFDTLNTEAFF. CDR3 nucleotide sequence: TGTGCCAGCAGCTTTGACACCTTGAACACTGAAGCTTTCTTT. Full variable domain (outside the CDR3, taken from reference TRBV5-4 and TRBJ1-1): ETGVTQSPTHLIKTRGQQVTLRCSSQSGHNTVSWYQQALGQGPQFIFQYYREEENGRGNFPPRFSGLQFPNYSSELNVNALELDDSALYLCASSFDTLNTEAFFGQGTRLTVV.

The table lists this clone with a few counts. The chain joins TRBV18 to TRBJ1-2; TRBD1 matches at 7 bases. CDR1 is KGHSH and CDR2 is LQKENI in the germline V gene. CDR3 length: 15 amino acids. Trimming took 3 bases from V and 2 from J; bases not matched to a gene: 6. CDR3 bases: TGTGCCAGCTCACCTCCTTCGACAGGGAACTATGGCTACACCTTC. Its protein product is CASSPPSTGNYGYTF.

The chain couples TRBV9 to TRBJ2-2; D might be TRBD1 or TRBD2, each matching 5 bases. Germline CDR1 reads SGDLS; CDR2 reads YYNGEE. The CDR3 has 13 amino acids. Trimming pared 3 bases from V and 6 bases from J, leaving 9 bases between. This CDR3 is CASSAWGPGELFF. The CDR3 nucleotides read TGTGCCAGCAGCGCCTGGGGACCCGGGGAGCTGTTTTTT.

The genes are TRBV14 and TRBJ2-1; D is ambiguous. Per germline, CDR1 SGHDN and CDR2 FVKESK. Deletions cut 1 base from V and 2 bases from J, with 9 bases between. The CDR3 length is 15 residues. This chain's CDR3 is CASSQAGSTYNEQFF. CDR3 sequence (DNA): TGTGCCAGCAGCCAAGCAGGTTCTACCTACAATGAGCAGTTCTTC.